The clone carrying this T cell receptor (beta chain) was seen only a few times. Its antigen is undetermined. The CDR3 runs to 12 residues. CDR1 is SQVTM and CDR2 is ANQGSEA in the germline V gene. The V gene end was trimmed by 4 bases and the J gene end by 5 bases; junction bases not matched to a gene: 2. TCRdb fed the RT-PCR reads into MiXCR, producing one record per CDR3 protein. Among hundreds of thousands of distinct CDR3 sequences listed, 10% to 15% were seen once. This sample was included in a study of response to subunit inactivated influenza vaccine. Study observations and caveats: The study's authors posited that every seasonal influenza vaccination enlists few new T cells.

This chain links TRBV29-1 with TRBJ2-7, with 10 bases lining up with TRBD1. Sequenced here: PBMCs from blood, sampled roughly 46 days after vaccination. This receptor was obtained from a man aged 45-65 years who received an inactivated influenza vaccine. The CDR3 protein is CSVGQGADEQYF. DNA for the CDR3: TGCAGCGTTGGACAGGGGGCGGACGAGCAGTACTTC.